The 3 T cell receptor beta chains reported below all come from one sample, sequenced in a study of shared clonotypes between healthy human individuals. Method: immunoSEQ multiplex PCR; TCRdb's copy keeps in-frame clones and lacks some. The table records about 2.3 million clones, 80% to 95% of them present only once. The sequencing sample was made of naive CD4+ T cells from PBMCs. Subset: CD45RA+ positively selected. Receptors were obtained from a man between 18 and 29 years old in good health. Some clones in this sample may be carry-over from other donors' samples.

Regarding this clone: The identical CDR3 is also encoded by other nucleotide sequences in the sample. V usage is TRBV7-3 and J usage is TRBJ2-1; unclear D gene. CDR1 and CDR2 (germline): SGHTA, FQGTGA. The CDR3 has 13 residues. The ends were cut back, 4 bases at V and 7 bases at J, with 11 bases in the middle. The CDR3: CASSSTNSNEQFF. CDR3 nucleotides: TGTGCCAGCAGCTCAACCAACTCGAATGAGCAGTTCTTC.

V usage is TRBV11-2 and J usage is TRBJ2-7, with TRBD2 matching 9 bases. CDR3 size: 15 residues. V lost 2 bases and J lost 4; bases outside the gene matches: 6. Per germline, CDR1 SGHAT and CDR2 FQNNGV. In nucleotides, the CDR3 is TGTGCCAGCAGCTTACCGCGGGAGGGCCTATACGAGCAGTACTTC. Encoded protein: CASSLPREGLYEQYF. The whole variable domain, filled in from reference TRBV11-2 and TRBJ2-7, reads EAGVAQSPRYKIIEKRQSVAFWCNPISGHATLYWYQQILGQGPKLLIQFQNNGVVDDSQLPKDRFSAERLKGVDSTLKIQPAKLEDSAVYLCASSLPREGLYEQYFGPGTRLTVT.

This chain uses TRBV5-1 with TRBJ2-3; the D gene is possibly TRBD2 (6 bases). The CDR3 covers 16 residues. V was pared by 4 bases and J by 6 bases, with 21 bases between. Germline CDR1 reads SGHRS; CDR2 reads YFSETQ. As DNA, the CDR3 is TGCGCCAGCAGCCCGACCGGGTTCGGGAGCGCGGATACGCAGTATTTT. Protein sequence: CASSPTGFGSADTQYF.